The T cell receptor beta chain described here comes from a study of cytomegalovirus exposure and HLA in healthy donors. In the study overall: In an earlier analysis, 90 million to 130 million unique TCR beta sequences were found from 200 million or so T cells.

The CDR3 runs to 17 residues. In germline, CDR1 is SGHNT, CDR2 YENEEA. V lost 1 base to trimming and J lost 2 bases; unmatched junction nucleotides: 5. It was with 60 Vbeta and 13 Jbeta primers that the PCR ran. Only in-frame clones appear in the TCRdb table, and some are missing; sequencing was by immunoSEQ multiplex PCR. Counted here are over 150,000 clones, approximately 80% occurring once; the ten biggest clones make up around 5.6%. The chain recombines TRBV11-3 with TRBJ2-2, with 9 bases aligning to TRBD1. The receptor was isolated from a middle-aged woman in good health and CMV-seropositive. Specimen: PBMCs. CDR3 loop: CASSLGPTGGNTGELFF. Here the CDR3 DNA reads TGTGCCAGCAGCTTAGGCCCCACAGGGGGCAACACCGGGGAGCTGTTTTTT. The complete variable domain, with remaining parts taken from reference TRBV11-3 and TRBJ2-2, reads EAGVVQSPRYKIIEKKQPVAFWCNPISGHNTLYWYLQNLGQGPELLIRYENEEAVDDSQLPKDRFSAERLKGVDSTLKIQPAELGDSAVYLCASSLGPTGGNTGELFFGEGSRLTVL.